The next 17 T cell receptor beta chains were all read from a single sample in a study of cytomegalovirus exposure and HLA in healthy donors. PCR employed 60 Vbeta and 13 Jbeta primers. Measured with immunoSEQ multiplex PCR; TCRdb has only the in-frame clones, and not every one. The top ten hold approximately 5% of the sample, which has roughly 120,000 clones, about 77% seen once. Sequencing used PBMCs. These receptors were obtained from a woman aged 25 to 39 in good health and CMV-seropositive.

The genes are TRBV7-3 and TRBJ2-3; maybe TRBD1 (6 bases). Germline lookup yields CDR1 SGHTA and CDR2 FQGTGA. Trimming took 1 base from V and 2 from J, leaving 13 bases between them. The CDR3 length is 16 residues. DNA of the CDR3: TGTGCCAGCAGCTTAATTGGCCAGGGGTCCACAGATACGCAGTATTTT. It specifies CASSLIGQGSTDTQYF.

This clone has a handful of counts. V and J are TRBV5-6 and TRBJ2-2; 10 positions match TRBD1. Per the germline V gene, CDR1 is SGHDT and CDR2 is YYEEEE. The CDR3 contains 15 residues. V lost 5 bases to trimming and J lost 7 bases; unmatched junction nucleotides: 8. CDR3 sequence reads: CASSLTGGAYGELFF. CDR3 nucleotide sequence: TGTGCCAGCAGTCTGACAGGGGGCGCTTACGGGGAGCTGTTTTTT. The variable domain in full, completed from reference TRBV5-6 and TRBJ2-2, reads DAGVTQSPTHLIKTRGQQVTLRCSPKSGHDTVSWYQQALGQGPQFIFQYYEEEERQRGNFPDRFSGHQFPNYSSELNVNALLLGDSALYLCASSLTGGAYGELFFGEGSRLTVL.

The chain carries TRBV2 and TRBJ2-3; no clear D gene. This CDR3 comprises 13 residues. V dropped 3 bases and J dropped 4 bases, with 8 bases sitting between them. In germline, CDR1 is SNHLY, CDR2 FYNNEI. The CDR3 loop is CASSDTVADTQYF. Here the CDR3 DNA reads TGTGCCAGCAGTGACACGGTTGCAGATACGCAGTATTTT.

This clone was recorded once. The rearrangement joins TRBV4-2 to TRBJ2-3, with 7 bases that match TRBD2. V lost 1 base to trimming and J lost 4 bases; unmatched junction nucleotides: 17. The CDR3 covers 19 residues. Germline CDR1 is LGHNA and CDR2 is YNFKEQ. The CDR3 DNA follows: TGTGCCAGCAGCCAAGTCGGGCTAGCGGAAGTCCCGAGCCCAGATACGCAGTATTTT. It yields the protein CASSQVGLAEVPSPDTQYF.

The chain links TRBV6-5 to TRBJ2-5; TRBD2 aligns across 7 bases. In germline, CDR1 is MNHEY, CDR2 SVGAGI. The CDR3 has 12 residues. V dropped 8 bases and J dropped 11; count of bases not matched to a gene: 11. The CDR3 region is CASGGRAGEQYF. The CDR3 region has the DNA TGTGCCAGCGGTGGGAGGGCGGGGGAGCAGTACTTC.

CDR3 sequence (DNA): TGTGCCAGCAGAACGGGACGGGAGGAGACCCAGTACTTC. Protein product: CASRTGREETQYF. This rearrangement joins TRBV7-9 to TRBJ2-5; weak D call: TRBD2 (6 bases). The V end lost 6 bases, the J end lost 5 bases, and 13 bases lay between the germline ends. The CDR3 is made up of 13 amino acids. Germline lookup yields CDR1 SEHNR and CDR2 FQNEAQ (reference sequence).

This clone is a singleton in its sample. This chain joins TRBV5-1 and TRBJ1-1; D is unclear. Germline CDR1 is SGHRS and CDR2 is YFSETQ. The CDR3 runs 14 residues. Deletions cut 0 bases from V and 4 bases from J, with 10 bases between. The CDR3 region has the DNA TGCGCCAGCAGCTTGGCCCCGCGGGGCACTGAAGCTTTCTTT. Protein product: CASSLAPRGTEAFF.

The chain employs TRBV7-6 and TRBJ2-1, with 7 positions matching TRBD1. V lost 5 bases, J lost 5 bases, and 12 bases stayed unmatched. Germline CDR1 reads SGHVS; CDR2 reads FNYEAQ. The CDR3 consists of 16 residues. The CDR3 coding sequence is TGTGCCAGCAGCCGACCGGGACAGAAAAAGGACAATGAGCAGTTCTTC. This translates into CASSRPGQKKDNEQFF.

The chain is built from TRBV4-1 and TRBJ2-7, with TRBD2 matching 7 bases. CDR1 is MGHRA, CDR2 YSYEKL, per germline. V trimming: 3 bases; J trimming: 5 bases; junction bases outside the gene matches: 7. The CDR3 length is 14 residues. CDR3 region: CASSHLRGRNEQYF. The DNA for the CDR3 is TGCGCCAGCAGCCATTTGCGCGGGAGAAACGAGCAGTACTTC.

CDR3 loop: CASSYRTGTNYEQYF. The DNA of the CDR3 is TGTGCCAGCAGTTACAGGACGGGAACGAATTACGAGCAGTACTTC. The chain carries TRBV6-5 and TRBJ2-7, with a weak D call TRBD2 (5 bases). This CDR3 spans 15 amino acids. V was clipped by 2 bases and J by 4 bases, with 15 bases between them. The germline V gene has CDR1 MNHEY and CDR2 SVGAGI.

V is TRBV19 and J is TRBJ2-1; D call uncertain. The ends were cut back, 0 bases at V and 1 base at J, with 7 bases in the middle. Looked up from germline, CDR1 is LNHDA and CDR2 is SQIVND (reference sequence). This CDR3 is built from 15 residues. CDR3 loop: CASSIEPVSYNEQFF. As DNA, the CDR3 is TGTGCCAGTAGTATAGAGCCGGTATCCTACAATGAGCAGTTCTTC.

The chain joins TRBV7-2 to TRBJ2-7, with D perhaps TRBD1 (6 bases). The CDR3 contains 12 residues. Trimming took 5 bases from V and 6 from J, leaving 11 bases between them. Germline V gene lookup returns CDR1 SGHTA and CDR2 FQGNSA. CDR3 nucleotides: TGTGCCAGCAGCCCGACAGGCCTCGAGCAGTACTTC. Amino acids: CASSPTGLEQYF.

This sequence joins TRBV4-1 and TRBJ1-2, with 9 bases matching TRBD1. Germline V gene data show CDR1 as MGHRA and CDR2 as YSYEKL. The J segment lost 7 bases and the V segment lost 2 bases, leaving 5 bases of the junction unmatched. The CDR3 totals 14 residues. The CDR3 sequence: CASSQMTGGGGYTF. Here the CDR3 DNA reads TGCGCCAGCAGCCAAATGACAGGGGGAGGTGGCTACACCTTC.

V usage is TRBV18 and J usage is TRBJ2-7; 8 nucleotides align to TRBD1. Germline CDR1 reads KGHSH; CDR2 reads LQKENI. The CDR3 loop spans 14 amino acids. V lost 3 bases and J lost 3; bases outside the gene matches: 4. CDR3 protein: CASSPGQEVYEQYF. Written as DNA, the CDR3 is TGTGCCAGCTCACCGGGACAGGAGGTCTACGAGCAGTACTTC.

This CDR3 reads CASSYPTTGGTDTQYF. DNA for the CDR3: TGTGCCAGCAGTTACCCTACGACAGGGGGAACAGATACGCAGTATTTT. V and J are TRBV6-5 and TRBJ2-3, with TRBD1 identical over 9 bases. With 2 bases clipped from V and 3 bases from J, the junction kept 6 bases outside the gene matches. The CDR3 has 16 residues. Looked up from germline, CDR1 is MNHEY and CDR2 is SVGAGI.

This clone was detected only a few times. A read error may account for a junction end that differs from germline. The chain carries TRBV19 and TRBJ2-7; D is possibly TRBD2 (6 bases). The CDR3 extends over 13 amino acids. The germline V gene has CDR1 LNHDA and CDR2 SQIVND (reference sequence). The DNA of the CDR3 is TGTGCCAGTAGTATCGGAGGGTTCGACCCTTTCAGGTGG. As protein: CASSIGGFDPFRW.

The rearrangement joins TRBV5-1 to TRBJ2-5; 14 positions match TRBD2. The V gene end was trimmed by 4 bases and the J gene end by 4 bases; junction bases not matched to a gene: 6. This CDR3 is 16 amino acids long. CDR1 and CDR2 from the germline V gene are SGHRS and YFSETQ. The CDR3 protein is CASSPGLAGASETQYF. CDR3 coding DNA: TGCGCCAGCAGCCCGGGACTAGCGGGGGCCTCAGAGACCCAGTACTTC.